This T cell receptor beta chain came from a study of blood T cell repertoires in COVID-19. Looking at the study overall: The United States, Italy and Spain were the sources of the acute and convalescent COVID-19 samples.

V was clipped by 4 bases and J by 3 bases; unmatched bases: 4. Per the germline V gene, CDR1 is SEHNR and CDR2 is FQNEAQ (reference sequence). CDR3 length equals 14 residues. Original analysis: Amplification from reference gene primers served as the basis for estimated nucleated cell counts. The method was immunoSEQ multiplex PCR; TCRdb's version includes in-frame clones alone and lacks a portion of them. The DNA gave D and trimming, while V, J and clone size come from that table. The sample consists of about 210,000 clones, around four fifths of them appearing once. This sequence originates from a woman aged 45-65 years with active or convalescent COVID-19. The chain uses TRBV7-9 and TRBJ2-3; TRBD1 matches at 7 bases. The sequencing sample was made of peripheral blood. This CDR3 is CASSSTGTTDTQYF. The CDR3 DNA reads as TGTGCCAGCAGCTCGACAGGGACGACAGATACGCAGTATTTT.